This section outlines one T cell receptor (beta chain) sequence together with its context. Its specificity is not known. The data are from a study of PD-1 blockade in classical Hodgkin lymphoma. About the study: The study gave patients nivolumab 3 mg/kg intravenously every 2 weeks.

Overall study findings and caveats: Why the repertoires differ is still unclear, perhaps disease activity or prior therapy. It was among complete responders that baseline diversity resembled that of newly diagnosed patients.

The method was immunoSEQ multiplex PCR; TCRdb's version includes in-frame clones alone and lacks a portion of them. The data hold about 34,000 clones, with about 80% observed a single time. Patients all relapsed after autologous stem cell transplantation, and there was variation in brentuximab vedotin exposure. The specimen was peripheral blood mononuclear cells (PBMCs), collected before the second cycle of nivolumab. The receptor comes from a human donor with classical Hodgkin lymphoma.

The CDR3: CASSLSGSQPQHF. The CDR3 region has the DNA TGTGCCAGCAGCTTAAGCGGGAGTCAGCCCCAGCATTTT. V gene TRBV7-2 combines with J gene TRBJ1-5; D remains unclear. The CDR3 contains 13 residues. V shed 2 bases and J shed 6 bases, with 8 bases lying between them. The germline gives CDR1 SGHTA, CDR2 FQGNSA.